This passage covers 25 T cell receptor beta chains from one sample sequenced in a study of T cell repertoires in cytomegalovirus infection. TCRdb called the reads again in MiXCR, with one record for every CDR3 protein. The sample contains around 100,000 distinct CDR3 sequences, about a tenth of which appear only once. These receptors lack a known antigen. Sequencing was carried out using PBMCs, sequenced either directly or after in vitro stimulation (not recorded which). These receptors originate from a human donor in good health (CMV status not recorded). Some clones in this sample may be carry-over from other donors' samples.

V is TRBV20-1 and J is TRBJ1-3, with D maybe TRBD1 (6 bases). Trimming cost V 6 bases and J 4 bases, with 7 bases left between them. The CDR3 has 11 amino acids. CDR1 DFQATT and CDR2 SNEGSKA come from the germline V gene (reference sequence). The CDR3 is CSADRGNTIYF. CDR3 nucleotide sequence: TGCAGTGCAGACAGGGGAAACACCATATATTTT.

This sequence joins TRBV7-3 and TRBJ2-2, with D hard to call. The CDR3 sequence is 13 residues long. Deletions cut 0 bases from V and 7 bases from J, with 6 bases between. Germline CDR1 reads SGHTA; CDR2 reads FQGTGA. This CDR3 is CASSLTINGELFF. DNA of the CDR3: TGTGCCAGCAGCTTAACAATCAACGGGGAGCTGTTTTTT.

This clonotype was detected many times. The chain uses TRBV7-9 and TRBJ1-2; D remains unclear. Germline V gene lookup returns CDR1 SEHNR and CDR2 FQNEAQ (reference sequence). The germline V and J ends were trimmed by 8 bases and 6 bases, with 22 bases remaining between them. This CDR3 comprises 15 residues. The CDR3 DNA is TGTGCCAGCTGGCGGTCGTCGGGCGGTTACAATGGCTACACCTTC. Amino acid sequence: CASWRSSGGYNGYTF.

The chain links TRBV11-2 to TRBJ1-5; D is unclear. CDR1 and CDR2 (germline): SGHAT, FQNNGV. There are 12 residues in the CDR3. V lost 2 bases and J 10 bases, leaving 9 bases between the germline ends. The CDR3 protein is CASSLLQGPQHF. The CDR3 nucleotides are TGTGCCAGCAGCTTATTACAAGGTCCCCAGCATTTT.

This clonotype was counted at least ten times. The rearrangement links TRBV7-8 to TRBJ2-2, with a possible D match to TRBD1 (5 bases). Germline V gene lookup returns CDR1 SGHVS and CDR2 FQNEAQ. CDR3 length equals 14 residues. Between the trimmed V and J ends, which lost 2 bases and 4 bases, there was a span of 8 bases. In nucleotides, the CDR3 is TGTGCCAGCAGCTTACAGGGTCCCACCGGGGAGCTGTTTTTT. Translating it yields CASSLQGPTGELFF. Together with reference TRBV7-8 and TRBJ2-2, the CDR3 gives the full variable domain: GAGVSQSPRYKVAKRGQDVALRCDPISGHVSLFWYQQALGQGPEFLTYFQNEAQLDKSGLPSDRFFAERPEGSVSTLKIQRTQQEDSAVYLCASSLQGPTGELFFGEGSRLTVL.

There are a few counts of this clonotype. The genes are TRBV28 and TRBJ1-2, with D possibly being TRBD1 (6 bases). CDR1 and CDR2 from the germline V gene are MDHEN and SYDVKM. Trimming cost V 2 bases and J 9 bases, with 16 bases left between them. This CDR3 contains 14 residues. CDR3 residues: CASSLSGGASRYTF. DNA of the CDR3: TGTGCCAGCAGTTTAAGCGGGGGCGCTTCCCGCTACACCTTC.

This clonotype was seen at least ten times. This chain uses TRBV12-3 or TRBV12-4 with TRBJ1-1, with unresolved D. V was cut by 2 bases and J by 3 bases, with 10 bases left in between. CDR3 length: 14 amino acids. The CDR3 nucleotides are TGTGCCAGCAGTTTAAGAACGGGCTACACTGAAGCTTTCTTT. It codes for CASSLRTGYTEAFF.

There are many counts of this clonotype. The V and J genes are TRBV28 and TRBJ1-1; 7 bases fit TRBD1. The ends lost 6 bases at V and 3 bases at J; junction bases unmatched: 10. The CDR3 sequence is 15 residues long. Germline loops: CDR1 MDHEN, CDR2 SYDVKM. The CDR3 DNA reads TGTGCCAGCAGGACCCCGACAGGGTGGGACACTGAAGCTTTCTTT. It codes for CASRTPTGWDTEAFF.

In the case of this clonotype: Without the conserved terminal phenylalanine or tryptophan, this CDR3 likely stems from a read error. The rearrangement joins TRBV7-2 to TRBJ2-1; D uncertain. Germline V gene sequence: CDR1 SGHTA, CDR2 FQGNSA. The length of the CDR3 is 16 residues. Trimming pared 0 bases from V and 3 bases from J, leaving 12 bases between. The chain's CDR3 is CASSLAIAMNYNEQFV. In DNA form, the CDR3 reads TGTGCCAGCAGCTTAGCAATAGCCATGAACTACAATGAGCAGTTCGTC.

This rearrangement joins TRBV19 to TRBJ1-2, with a possible D match to TRBD1 (5 bases). Germline V gene lookup returns CDR1 LNHDA and CDR2 SQIVND (reference sequence). The CDR3 runs 15 residues. Trimming removed 7 bases at V and 6 bases at J, with 21 bases between. CDR3 sequence reads: CASTGPGVGRNGYTF. The CDR3 nucleotides are TGTGCCAGTACGGGGCCGGGTGTGGGAAGAAATGGCTACACCTTC.

In this sample, this clonotype turned up many times. The rearrangement links TRBV28 to TRBJ2-7; D is unresolved. V was clipped by 5 bases and J by 2 bases, with 4 bases between them. This CDR3 has 11 residues. From germline, CDR1 is MDHEN and CDR2 SYDVKM. CDR3 amino acids: CASSGTYEQYF. The CDR3, as DNA: TGTGCCAGCAGTGGTACCTACGAGCAGTACTTC. The whole variable domain, filled in from reference TRBV28 and TRBJ2-7, reads DVKVTQSSRYLVKRTGEKVFLECVQDMDHENMFWYRQDPGLGLRLIYFSYDVKMKEKGDIPEGYSVSREKKERFSLILESASTNQTSMYLCASSGTYEQYFGPGTRLTVT.

This clonotype was seen a few times. The chain is built from TRBV5-5 and TRBJ2-3, with D unresolved. The CDR3 loop spans 15 amino acids. The germline CDR1 and CDR2 sequences are SGHKS and YYEKEE (reference sequence). Trimming left V 6 bases short and J 1 base short, with 15 bases between. DNA for the CDR3: TGTGCCAGCACCTTCTCCTCAGTGGGCACAGATACGCAGTATTTT. Protein sequence: CASTFSSVGTDTQYF.

This clonotype was seen only a few times. The V call is TRBV7-3, the J call TRBJ2-1; the D gene could be TRBD1 or TRBD2 (6 bases each). The ends were cut back, 5 bases at V and 8 bases at J, with 19 bases in the middle. The germline V gene has CDR1 SGHTA and CDR2 FQGTGA. The CDR3 has 15 amino acids. CDR3 residues: CASSGKRGGGDEQFF. The CDR3 bases are TGTGCCAGCAGCGGAAAGCGAGGGGGAGGCGATGAGCAGTTCTTC.

There are many counts of this clonotype. The chain is built from TRBV12-3 or TRBV12-4 and TRBJ2-1, with 12 bases that match TRBD2. The CDR3 runs 15 residues. After removal of 5 bases from V and 5 bases from J, the junction contained 4 bases not matched to a gene. The CDR3, as DNA: TGTGCCAGCAGTCCTTGGACTAGCGGGGACAATGAGCAGTTCTTC. It encodes CASSPWTSGDNEQFF.

This clonotype was seen only a few times. The chain's CDR3 is CASSWTRPPREQYF. The CDR3 coding sequence is TGTGCCAGCAGTTGGACTCGTCCCCCCCGCGAGCAGTACTTC. The V call is TRBV12-3 or TRBV12-4, the J call TRBJ2-7; weak D call: TRBD2 (5 bases). V was trimmed by 4 bases and J by 6 bases, leaving 16 bases between them. This CDR3 region has 14 residues.

The table lists this clonotype with a few counts. The chain couples TRBV7-3 to TRBJ2-2; 9 bases agree with TRBD2. V lost 6 bases, J lost 5 bases, and 4 bases stayed unmatched. Germline lookup yields CDR1 SGHTA and CDR2 FQGTGA. This CDR3 has 14 amino acids. The CDR3 is CASRPSGITGELFF. As DNA, the CDR3 is TGTGCCAGCAGGCCTAGCGGGATAACCGGGGAGCTGTTTTTT.

The gene calls are TRBV19 and TRBJ2-1; 10 positions match TRBD2. The CDR3 is 15 amino acids. CDR1 is LNHDA, CDR2 SQIVND, per germline (reference sequence). Trimming at V came to 6 bases and at J to 12 bases, leaving 14 bases not matched to a gene. The CDR3 spells CASRAPGASGRTQFF. The CDR3 region has the DNA TGTGCCAGTAGAGCCCCGGGAGCTAGCGGGAGAACGCAGTTCTTC.

This clonotype was counted between two and nine times. The rearrangement links TRBV11-3 to TRBJ2-3; TRBD2 matches at 9 bases. The V and J ends lost 1 base and 6 bases, in that order; junction bases with no gene match: 8. Germline V gene lookup returns CDR1 SGHNT and CDR2 YENEEA. The length of the CDR3 is 16 residues. In nucleotides, the CDR3 is TGTGCCAGCAGCTTAGTAGCGGGAGAATTGGTGGATACGCAGTATTTT. This sequence encodes CASSLVAGELVDTQYF.

This clonotype was counted at least ten times. V and J are TRBV12-3 or TRBV12-4 and TRBJ1-1; D gene unclear. The V and J ends lost 7 bases and 2 bases respectively, with 14 bases between them. This CDR3 is 14 amino acids long. In DNA form, the CDR3 reads TGTGCCAGCACCCCTACGCGGATCAACACTGAAGCTTTCTTT. This gives the protein CASTPTRINTEAFF.

This clonotype has just a few counts. This chain uses TRBV19 with TRBJ1-2; 8 nucleotides match TRBD1. Per the germline V gene, CDR1 is LNHDA and CDR2 is SQIVND (reference sequence). Trimming at V came to 6 bases and at J to 4 bases, leaving 10 bases not matched to a gene. The CDR3 has 15 residues. The CDR3 DNA reads TGTGCCAGTAGAACCACGACAGGGGACGGCTATGGCTACACCTTC. Translated, it gives CASRTTTGDGYGYTF.

This clonotype has at least ten counts. The chain carries TRBV27 and TRBJ2-2, with 8 bases that match TRBD2. This CDR3 region has 17 residues. The trim removed 3 bases at V and 1 base at J, leaving 7 bases unmatched. Germline CDR1 reads MNHEY; CDR2 reads SMNVEV (reference sequence). The CDR3 nucleotides read TGTGCCAGCAGTTTTATGGTGACTAGCGTGAACACCGGGGAGCTGTTTTTT. The encoded protein is CASSFMVTSVNTGELFF.

This clonotype appeared many times. The genes are TRBV7-9 and TRBJ1-1; D uncertain. Trimming took off 0 bases at V and 2 bases at J, with 7 bases between the two ends. Germline-derived CDR1 and CDR2 are SEHNR and FQNEAQ (reference sequence). The CDR3 has 14 residues. CDR3 DNA sequence: TGTGCCAGCAGCTTAGCGGTCTTTAACACTGAAGCTTTCTTT. Protein sequence: CASSLAVFNTEAFF.

J is TRBJ2-5 and V is TRBV7-9, with TRBD1 matching over 8 bases. CDR1 and CDR2 from the germline V gene are SEHNR and FQNEAQ (reference sequence). Losses at the gene ends were 7 bases for V and 4 bases for J; bases not matched to a gene: 11. There are 15 residues in the CDR3. In DNA, the CDR3 is TGTGCCAGCAACAGGCCCCAGGGGGCAGGAGAGACCCAGTACTTC. Encoded protein: CASNRPQGAGETQYF.

V and J are TRBV6-5 and TRBJ2-2, with 11 bases that match TRBD2. The V gene end was trimmed by 0 bases and the J gene end by 7 bases; junction bases not matched to a gene: 10. Germline CDR1 is MNHEY and CDR2 is SVGAGI. This CDR3 contains 18 residues. Here the CDR3 DNA reads TGTGCCAGCAGTTACTCGGGGACTAGCGGAGGGATGAGCGGGGAGCTGTTTTTT. Amino acid sequence: CASSYSGTSGGMSGELFF.

There are a few counts of this clonotype. The chain carries TRBV11-3 and TRBJ2-2; 9 bases align to TRBD1. Germline V gene lookup returns CDR1 SGHNT and CDR2 YENEEA. Germline trimming cut 5 bases from V and 6 bases from J; bases unmatched to any gene: 10. CDR3 length: 16 amino acids. Written as DNA, the CDR3 is TGTGCCAGCAGCCCTCGGACAGGGGCTGGGGCCGGGGAGCTGTTTTTT. As protein: CASSPRTGAGAGELFF. Based on the CDR3 plus reference TRBV11-3 and TRBJ2-2, the full variable domain is EAGVVQSPRYKIIEKKQPVAFWCNPISGHNTLYWYLQNLGQGPELLIRYENEEAVDDSQLPKDRFSAERLKGVDSTLKIQPAELGDSAVYLCASSPRTGAGAGELFFGEGSRLTVL.